One and the same sample provided the 13 T cell receptor beta chains below, sequenced in a study of T-cell memory formation after mild COVID-19. TCRdb analysed the 5' RACE reads with MiXCR anew, one entry per CDR3 protein. The sample contains approximately 580,000 distinct CDR3 sequences, 20% of which appear only once. The specimen sequenced was PBMCs or a T cell subset sorted from them (not recorded which). The receptor set was obtained from an adult woman who had mild COVID-19 (a few samples of this study predate the infection). Cell type and time point are not known.

V is TRBV12-3 or TRBV12-4 and J is TRBJ2-7, with TRBD1 matching 11 bases. V shed 6 bases, J shed 6 bases, and the junction held 4 bases outside the gene matches. The CDR3 spans 13 residues. The CDR3 sequence is CASSRDRGAEQYF. The CDR3, as DNA: TGTGCCAGCAGCCGGGACAGGGGGGCCGAGCAGTACTTC.

The sample holds a few counts of this clonotype. The V call is TRBV5-1, the J call TRBJ2-6; D gene ambiguous. The germline V and J ends were trimmed by 4 bases and 0 bases, with 5 bases remaining between them. Germline V gene data show CDR1 as SGHRS and CDR2 as YFSETQ. CDR3 size: 14 residues. DNA for the CDR3: TGCGCCAGCAGCGATATCTCTGGGGCCAACGTCCTGACTTTC. It yields the protein CASSDISGANVLTF.

The V call is TRBV25-1, the J call TRBJ1-1; tentatively, D is TRBD1 (6 bases). V was clipped by 1 base and J by 8 bases, with 14 bases between them. CDR3 length: 14 amino acids. Germline-derived CDR1 and CDR2 are MGHDK and SYGVNS. This chain's CDR3 is CASSELAPGQEAFF. DNA for the CDR3: TGTGCCAGCAGTGAATTGGCCCCGGGACAAGAAGCTTTCTTT. The variable domain in full, completed from reference TRBV25-1 and TRBJ1-1, reads EADIYQTPRYLVIGTGKKITLECSQTMGHDKMYWYQQDPGMELHLIHYSYGVNSTEKGDLSSESTVSRIRTEHFPLTLESARPSHTSQYLCASSELAPGQEAFFGQGTRLTVV.

This sequence joins TRBV30 and TRBJ1-1; D ambiguous. CDR3 length equals 13 residues. Germline CDR1 and CDR2: GTSNPN and SVGIG (reference sequence). V lost 1 base to trimming and J lost 0 bases, with 6 bases between them. CDR3 protein: CAWSESMNTEAFF. The DNA for the CDR3 is TGTGCCTGGAGTGAGAGTATGAACACTGAAGCTTTCTTT.

This clonotype was detected only a few times. The chain has TRBV18 and TRBJ2-1; TRBD2 matches 10 bases. Germline V lookup: CDR1 KGHSH, CDR2 LQKENI. Losses at the gene ends were 4 bases for V and 1 base for J; bases not matched to a gene: 4. This CDR3 spans 16 amino acids. This CDR3 is CASSQSGRGSYNEQFF. As DNA, the CDR3 is TGTGCCAGCTCACAGAGCGGGAGGGGATCCTACAATGAGCAGTTCTTC. Together with reference TRBV18 and TRBJ2-1, the CDR3 gives the full variable domain: NAGVMQNPRHLVRRRGQEARLRCSPMKGHSHVYWYRQLPEEGLKFMVYLQKENIIDESGMPKERFSAEFPKEGPSILRIQQVVRGDSAAYFCASSQSGRGSYNEQFFGPGTRLTVL.

This clonotype was detected only a few times. The rearrangement links TRBV4-1 to TRBJ1-6; no definite D call. V was shortened by 0 bases and J by 7 bases, with 7 bases between the two germline ends. Germline V CDR1 and CDR2: MGHRA, YSYEKL. This CDR3 contains 14 residues. CDR3 DNA: TGCGCCAGCAGCCAAGATTTGGGGAATTCACCCCTCCACTTT. Protein: CASSQDLGNSPLHF.

The chain is built from TRBV27 and TRBJ1-1; 11 positions match TRBD1. Germline V CDR1 and CDR2: MNHEY, SMNVEV (reference sequence). The CDR3 consists of 14 residues. Unmatched junction bases numbered 11, after V lost 7 bases and J lost 10 bases. CDR3 DNA: TGTGCCAGCACTTCACCCGGACAGGGGGCGGCAGCTTTCTTT. This sequence encodes CASTSPGQGAAAFF.

The chain recombines TRBV2 with TRBJ2-7; D ambiguous. The length of the CDR3 is 14 residues. CDR1 SNHLY and CDR2 FYNNEI come from the germline V gene. Trimming removed 2 bases at V and 0 bases at J, with 8 bases between. Here the CDR3 reads CASSEYTDSYEQYF. The CDR3 nucleotides are TGTGCCAGCAGTGAATATACAGACTCCTACGAGCAGTACTTC.

This clonotype was counted ten times or more. At one end, the junction sequence differs from germline, possibly due to a read error. The rearrangement uses TRBV5-1 and TRBJ2-2; the D gene is possibly TRBD1 (6 bases). Looked up from germline, CDR1 is SGHRS and CDR2 is YFSETQ. The length of the CDR3 is 14 residues. The DNA of the CDR3 is TGTGCCAGCAGCTTAGGGGGAAACACCGGGGAGCTGTTTTTT. It encodes CASSLGGNTGELFF.

The chain employs TRBV6-5 and TRBJ2-7, with D perhaps assigned TRBD1 or TRBD2 (5 bases each). The germline V gene has CDR1 MNHEY and CDR2 SVGAGI. There are 11 residues in the CDR3. The germline V and J ends were trimmed by 8 bases and 6 bases, with 11 bases remaining between them. DNA of the CDR3: TGTGCCAGCGGGACCCCCATCGAGCAGTACTTC. It yields the protein CASGTPIEQYF.

This clonotype was found a few times. This chain links TRBV25-1 with TRBJ1-2; D is undetermined. The CDR3 loop spans 12 amino acids. CDR1 and CDR2 from the germline V gene are MGHDK and SYGVNS. Trimming stripped 3 bases from V and 5 bases from J, with 7 bases between. The CDR3 coding sequence is TGTGCCAGCAGTGACGGATCGTATGGCTACACCTTC. Protein sequence: CASSDGSYGYTF.

This clonotype has just a few counts. J is TRBJ1-3 and V is TRBV20-1, with D uncertain. Per the germline V gene, CDR1 is DFQATT and CDR2 is SNEGSKA (reference sequence). The CDR3 sequence is 15 residues long. V gave up 4 bases and J gave up 1 base, with 14 bases separating them. DNA of the CDR3: TGCAGTGCTAAGCGTTACAGCCTGTCTGGAAACACCATATATTTT. Its protein is CSAKRYSLSGNTIYF.

The chain combines TRBV29-1 with TRBJ1-5, with no clear D. Germline CDR1 SQVTM, CDR2 ANQGSEA. The V end lost 1 base, the J end lost 4 bases, and 8 bases lay between the germline ends. This CDR3 is 13 amino acids long. CDR3 sequence reads: CSVEVATNQPQHF. The CDR3, as DNA: TGCAGCGTTGAAGTGGCCACTAATCAGCCCCAGCATTTT.